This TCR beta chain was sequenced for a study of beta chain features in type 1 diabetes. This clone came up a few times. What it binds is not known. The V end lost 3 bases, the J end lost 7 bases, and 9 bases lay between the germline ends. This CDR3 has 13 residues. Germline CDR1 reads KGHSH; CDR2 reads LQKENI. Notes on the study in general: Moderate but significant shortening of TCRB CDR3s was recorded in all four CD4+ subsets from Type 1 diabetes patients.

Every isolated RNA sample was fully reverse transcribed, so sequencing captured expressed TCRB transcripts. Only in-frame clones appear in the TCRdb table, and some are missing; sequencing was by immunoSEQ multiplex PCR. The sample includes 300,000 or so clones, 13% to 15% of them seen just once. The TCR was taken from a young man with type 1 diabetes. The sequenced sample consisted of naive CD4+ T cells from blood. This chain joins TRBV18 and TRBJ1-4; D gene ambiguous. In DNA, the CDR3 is TGTGCCAGCTCACCTGGGCAGCCTGAAAAACTGTTTTTT. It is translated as CASSPGQPEKLFF.